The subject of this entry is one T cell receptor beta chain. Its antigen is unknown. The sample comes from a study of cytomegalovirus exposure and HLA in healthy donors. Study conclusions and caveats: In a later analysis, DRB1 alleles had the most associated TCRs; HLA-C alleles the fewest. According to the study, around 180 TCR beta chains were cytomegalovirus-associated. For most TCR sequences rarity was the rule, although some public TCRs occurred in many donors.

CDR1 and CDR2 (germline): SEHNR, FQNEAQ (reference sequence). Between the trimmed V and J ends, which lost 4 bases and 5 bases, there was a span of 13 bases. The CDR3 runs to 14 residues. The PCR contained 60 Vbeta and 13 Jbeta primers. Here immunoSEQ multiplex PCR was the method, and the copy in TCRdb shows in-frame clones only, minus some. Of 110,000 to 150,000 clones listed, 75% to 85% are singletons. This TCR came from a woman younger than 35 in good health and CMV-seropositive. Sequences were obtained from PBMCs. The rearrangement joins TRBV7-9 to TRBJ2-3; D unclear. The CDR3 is CASSSSWSGDTQYF. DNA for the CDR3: TGTGCCAGCAGCTCTTCGTGGTCCGGAGATACGCAGTATTTT.